This TCR beta chain was sequenced in a study of T cells after yellow fever vaccination. The study's findings and limits: Detected again after the booster were most primary-vaccination clones, at 95% to 98% CD4 and 70% to 90% CD8.

CDR1 is MNHNY and CDR2 is SVGAGI in the germline V gene (reference sequence). V gave up 0 bases and J gave up 9 bases, with 19 bases separating them. The CDR3 has 16 residues. TCRdb re-called the 5' RACE reads through MiXCR, storing one row per CDR3 protein. The profile shows about 430,000 distinct CDR3 sequences, about 19% of them singletons. This clonotype has a handful of counts. Its antigen is unidentified. This chain links TRBV6-6 with TRBJ2-3; D not certain. Specimen: PBMCs, collected before the yellow fever booster vaccination. The clonotype originates from a young man who received the YFV17D yellow fever vaccine. CDR3 DNA sequence: TGTGCCAGCAGTTACTCGATCTCAAGGGAACACGGGACGCAGTATTTT. Protein product: CASSYSISREHGTQYF.